One and the same sample provided the 7 T cell receptor beta chains below, sequenced in a study of cytomegalovirus exposure and HLA in healthy donors. Both 60 Vbeta primers and 13 Jbeta primers went into the PCR. Sequencing used immunoSEQ multiplex PCR; TCRdb keeps in-frame clones, though not all of them. The data show roughly 170,000 clones, with 75% to 85% seen just once and roughly 2% held by the top ten. Sequences were obtained from PBMCs. These TCRs come from a woman in her 30s in good health and CMV-seronegative.

This clone occurred a few times. V is TRBV28 and J is TRBJ2-5, with TRBD2 matching 10 bases. Germline CDR1 reads MDHEN; CDR2 reads SYDVKM. The CDR3 has 17 residues. V shed 5 bases and J 3 bases; nucleotides not matched to a gene: 12. In DNA form, the CDR3 reads TGTGCCAGCAGTACCAGCGGGGGGGCGGGGGGCGAAGAGACCCAGTACTTC. As protein: CASSTSGGAGGEETQYF.

The chain is built from TRBV5-6 and TRBJ1-1; tentative D call: TRBD1 (5 bases). Trimming took off 4 bases at V and 4 bases at J, with 11 bases between the two ends. Germline V gives CDR1 SGHDT, CDR2 YYEEEE. This CDR3 has 13 amino acids. The CDR3: CASSARVGTEAFF. The CDR3 coding sequence is TGTGCCAGCAGCGCCAGGGTCGGCACTGAAGCTTTCTTT. Combining the CDR3 with reference TRBV5-6 and TRBJ1-1 gives the whole variable domain DAGVTQSPTHLIKTRGQQVTLRCSPKSGHDTVSWYQQALGQGPQFIFQYYEEEERQRGNFPDRFSGHQFPNYSSELNVNALLLGDSALYLCASSARVGTEAFFGQGTRLTVV.

This clone was counted between two and nine times. The chain couples TRBV6-5 to TRBJ2-2; TRBD1 matches at 9 bases. From germline, CDR1 is MNHEY and CDR2 SVGAGI. The CDR3 contains 15 residues. V lost 6 bases to trimming and J lost 5 bases; unmatched junction nucleotides: 7. CDR3 DNA: TGTGCCAGCAGCCGGGGACAGGGCTATACCGGGGAGCTGTTTTTT. Translating gives CASSRGQGYTGELFF.

The J gene is TRBJ1-1, the V gene TRBV5-6; maybe TRBD1 (5 bases). The germline gives CDR1 SGHDT, CDR2 YYEEEE. V lost 2 bases and J lost 1, with 15 bases in between. The CDR3 contains 16 residues. The CDR3 loop reads CASSFGDSRPNTEAFF. Here the CDR3 DNA reads TGTGCCAGCAGCTTCGGAGACAGTCGGCCGAACACTGAAGCTTTCTTT.

The rearrangement uses TRBV10-3 and TRBJ2-1; no clear D gene. Germline V gene data show CDR1 as ENHRY and CDR2 as SYGVKD. V lost 3 bases to trimming and J lost 2 bases, with 11 bases between them. The CDR3 is 15 residues long. This CDR3 reads CAISDSARAYNEQFF. As DNA, the CDR3 is TGTGCCATCAGTGACTCAGCGCGTGCCTACAATGAGCAGTTCTTC.

V gene TRBV7-9 combines with J gene TRBJ2-6; D is unresolved. The CDR3 has 15 residues. Germline values: CDR1 SEHNR, CDR2 FQNEAQ (reference sequence). V was clipped by 4 bases and J by 0 bases, with 7 bases between them. The CDR3 region is CASSSQDSGANVLTF. The CDR3 coding sequence is TGTGCCAGCAGCTCTCAGGACTCTGGGGCCAACGTCCTGACTTTC.

The gene calls are TRBV7-6 and TRBJ2-2, with D possibly matching TRBD2 (6 bases). Germline values: CDR1 SGHVS, CDR2 FNYEAQ. The CDR3 runs 13 residues. V lost 9 bases and J lost 3, with 11 bases in between. As DNA, the CDR3 is TGTGCCAGTTACTCGGGGGACACCGGGGAGCTGTTTTTT. Translating it yields CASYSGDTGELFF.